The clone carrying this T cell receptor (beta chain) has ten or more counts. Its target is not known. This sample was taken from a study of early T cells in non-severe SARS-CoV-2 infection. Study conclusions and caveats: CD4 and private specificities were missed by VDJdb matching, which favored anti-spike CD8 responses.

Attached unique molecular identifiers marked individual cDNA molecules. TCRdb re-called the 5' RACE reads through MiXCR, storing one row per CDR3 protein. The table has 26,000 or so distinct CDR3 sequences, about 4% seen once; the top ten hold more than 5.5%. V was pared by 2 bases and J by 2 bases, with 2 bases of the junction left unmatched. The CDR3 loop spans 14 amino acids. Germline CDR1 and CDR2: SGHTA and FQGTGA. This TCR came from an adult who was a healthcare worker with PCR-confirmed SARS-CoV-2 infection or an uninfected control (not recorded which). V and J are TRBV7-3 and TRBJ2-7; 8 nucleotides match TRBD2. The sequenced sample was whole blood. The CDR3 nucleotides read TGTGCCAGCAGCTTACAAGCGGGAGCCTACGAGCAGTACTTC. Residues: CASSLQAGAYEQYF. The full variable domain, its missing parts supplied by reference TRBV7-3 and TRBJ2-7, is GAGVSQTPSNKVTEKGKYVELRCDPISGHTALYWYRQSLGQGPEFLIYFQGTGAADDSGLPNDRFFAVRPEGSVSTLKIQRTERGDSAVYLCASSLQAGAYEQYFGPGTRLTVT.